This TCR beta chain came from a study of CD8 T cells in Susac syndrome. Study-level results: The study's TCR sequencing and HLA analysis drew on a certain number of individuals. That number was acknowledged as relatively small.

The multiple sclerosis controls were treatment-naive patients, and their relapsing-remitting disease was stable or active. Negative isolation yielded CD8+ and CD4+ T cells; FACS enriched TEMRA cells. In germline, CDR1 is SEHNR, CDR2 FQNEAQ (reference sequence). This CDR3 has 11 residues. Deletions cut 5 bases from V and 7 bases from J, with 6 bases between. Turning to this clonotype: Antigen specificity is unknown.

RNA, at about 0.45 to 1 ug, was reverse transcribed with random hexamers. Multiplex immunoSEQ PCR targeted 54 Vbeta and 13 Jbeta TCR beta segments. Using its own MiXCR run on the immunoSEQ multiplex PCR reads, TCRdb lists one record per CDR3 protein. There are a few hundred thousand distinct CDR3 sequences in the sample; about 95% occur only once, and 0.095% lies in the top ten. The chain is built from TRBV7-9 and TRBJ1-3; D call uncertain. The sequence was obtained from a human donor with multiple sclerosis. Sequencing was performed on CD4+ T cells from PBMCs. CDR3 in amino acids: CASSESNTIYF. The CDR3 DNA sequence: TGTGCCAGCAGCGAATCGAACACCATATATTTT.